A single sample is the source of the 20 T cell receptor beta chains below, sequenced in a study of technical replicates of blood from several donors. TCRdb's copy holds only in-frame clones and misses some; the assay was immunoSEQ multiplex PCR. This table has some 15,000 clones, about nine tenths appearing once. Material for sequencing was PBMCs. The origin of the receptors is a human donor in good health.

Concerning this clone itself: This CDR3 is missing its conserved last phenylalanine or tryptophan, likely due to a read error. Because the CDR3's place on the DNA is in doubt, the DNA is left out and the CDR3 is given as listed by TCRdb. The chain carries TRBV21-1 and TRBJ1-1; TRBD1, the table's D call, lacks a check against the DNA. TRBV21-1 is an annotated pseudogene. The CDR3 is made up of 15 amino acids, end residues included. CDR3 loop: CASSKVREGQGGARS.

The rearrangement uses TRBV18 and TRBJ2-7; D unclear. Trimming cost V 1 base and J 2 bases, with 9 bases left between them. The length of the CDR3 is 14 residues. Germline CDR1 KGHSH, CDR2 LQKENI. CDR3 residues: CASSPQEQTYEQYF. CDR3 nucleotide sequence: TGTGCCAGCTCACCACAGGAGCAGACCTACGAGCAGTACTTC. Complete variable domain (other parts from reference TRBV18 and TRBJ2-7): NAGVMQNPRHLVRRRGQEARLRCSPMKGHSHVYWYRQLPEEGLKFMVYLQKENIIDESGMPKERFSAEFPKEGPSILRIQQVVRGDSAAYFCASSPQEQTYEQYFGPGTRLTVT.

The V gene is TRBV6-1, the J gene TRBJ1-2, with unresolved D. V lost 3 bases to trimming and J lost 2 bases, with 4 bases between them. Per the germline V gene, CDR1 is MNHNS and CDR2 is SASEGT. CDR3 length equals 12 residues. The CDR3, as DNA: TGTGCCAGCAGTGACTACAACTATGGCTACACCTTC. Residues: CASSDYNYGYTF.

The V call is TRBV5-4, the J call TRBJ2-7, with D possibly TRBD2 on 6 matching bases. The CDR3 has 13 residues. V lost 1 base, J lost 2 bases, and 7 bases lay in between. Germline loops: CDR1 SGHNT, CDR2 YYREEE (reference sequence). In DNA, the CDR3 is TGTGCCAGCAGCTTGCGCGGGACCTACGAGCAGTACTTC. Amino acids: CASSLRGTYEQYF.

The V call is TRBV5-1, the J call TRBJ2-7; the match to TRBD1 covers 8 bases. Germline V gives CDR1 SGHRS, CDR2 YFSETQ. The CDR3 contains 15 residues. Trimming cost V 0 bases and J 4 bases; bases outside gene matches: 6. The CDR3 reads CASSLGTGRSYEQYF. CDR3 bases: TGCGCCAGCAGCTTGGGGACAGGGAGGTCGTACGAGCAGTACTTC.

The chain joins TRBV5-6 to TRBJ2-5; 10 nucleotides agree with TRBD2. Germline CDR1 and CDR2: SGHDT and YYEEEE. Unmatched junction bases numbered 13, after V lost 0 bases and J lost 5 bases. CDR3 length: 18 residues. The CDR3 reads CASSLAIGGTSVGETQYF. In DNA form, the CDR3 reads TGTGCCAGCAGCTTGGCCATAGGTGGGACTAGCGTGGGTGAGACCCAGTACTTC.

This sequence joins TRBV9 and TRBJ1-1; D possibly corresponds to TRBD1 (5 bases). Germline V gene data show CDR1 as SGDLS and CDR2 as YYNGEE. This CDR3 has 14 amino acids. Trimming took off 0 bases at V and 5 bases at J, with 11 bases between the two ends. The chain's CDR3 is CASSVAGGETEAFF. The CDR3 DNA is TGTGCCAGCAGCGTAGCGGGGGGGGAGACTGAAGCTTTCTTT. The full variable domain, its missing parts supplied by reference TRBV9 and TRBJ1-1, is DSGVTQTPKHLITATGQRVTLRCSPRSGDLSVYWYQQSLDQGLQFLIQYYNGEERAKGNILERFSAQQFPDLHSELNLSSLELGDSALYFCASSVAGGETEAFFGQGTRLTVV.

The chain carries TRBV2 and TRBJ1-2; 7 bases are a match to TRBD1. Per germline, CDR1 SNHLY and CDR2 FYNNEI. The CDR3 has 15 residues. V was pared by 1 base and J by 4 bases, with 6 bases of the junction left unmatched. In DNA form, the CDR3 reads TGTGCCAGCAGTGAAGGGACAGGACCATCCTATGGCTACACCTTC. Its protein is CASSEGTGPSYGYTF. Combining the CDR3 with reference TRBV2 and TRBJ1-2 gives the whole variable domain EPEVTQTPSHQVTQMGQEVILRCVPISNHLYFYWYRQILGQKVEFLVSFYNNEISEKSEIFDDQFSVERPDGSNFTLKIRSTKLEDSAMYFCASSEGTGPSYGYTFGSGTRLTVV.

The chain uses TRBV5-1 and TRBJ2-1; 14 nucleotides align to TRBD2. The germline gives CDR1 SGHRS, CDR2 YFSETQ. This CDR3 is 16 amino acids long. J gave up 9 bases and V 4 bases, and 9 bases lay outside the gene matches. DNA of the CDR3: TGCGCCAGCAGCAGAGGGACTAGCGGGAGTTTCTCTGAGCAGTTCTTC. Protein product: CASSRGTSGSFSEQFF.

CDR3 sequence reads: CASSPRTVTNYGYTF. Here the CDR3 DNA reads TGTGCCAGCAGCCCTAGGACAGTCACTAACTATGGCTACACCTTC. The chain has TRBV6-6 and TRBJ1-2; D possibly corresponds to TRBD1 (6 bases). The CDR3 covers 15 residues. Trimming cost V 6 bases and J 0 bases, with 14 bases left between them. CDR1 is MNHNY and CDR2 is SVGAGI in the germline V gene (reference sequence).

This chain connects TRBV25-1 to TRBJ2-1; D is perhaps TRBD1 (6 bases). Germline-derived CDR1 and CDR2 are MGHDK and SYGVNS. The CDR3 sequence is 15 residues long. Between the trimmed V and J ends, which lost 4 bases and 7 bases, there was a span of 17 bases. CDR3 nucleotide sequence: TGTGCCAGCAGTGCATATCACGGGACACTGAATGAGCAGTTCTTC. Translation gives CASSAYHGTLNEQFF.

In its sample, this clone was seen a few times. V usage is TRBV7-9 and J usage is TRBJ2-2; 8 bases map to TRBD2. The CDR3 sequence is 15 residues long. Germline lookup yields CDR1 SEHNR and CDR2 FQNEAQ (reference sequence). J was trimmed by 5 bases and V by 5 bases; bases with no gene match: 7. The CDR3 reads CASSPTSGDTGELFF. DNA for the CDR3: TGTGCCAGCAGCCCTACTAGCGGAGATACCGGGGAGCTGTTTTTT. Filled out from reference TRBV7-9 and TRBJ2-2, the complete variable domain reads DTGVSQNPRHKITKRGQNVTFRCDPISEHNRLYWYRQTLGQGPEFLTYFQNEAQLEKSRLLSDRFSAERPKGSFSTLEIQRTEQGDSAMYLCASSPTSGDTGELFFGEGSRLTVL.

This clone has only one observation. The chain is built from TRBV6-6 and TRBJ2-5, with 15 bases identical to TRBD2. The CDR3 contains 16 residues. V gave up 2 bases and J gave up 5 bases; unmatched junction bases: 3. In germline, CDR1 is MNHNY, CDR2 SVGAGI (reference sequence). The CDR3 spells CASSYPGLAGGETQYF. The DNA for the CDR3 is TGTGCCAGCAGTTACCCAGGACTAGCGGGAGGGGAGACCCAGTACTTC.

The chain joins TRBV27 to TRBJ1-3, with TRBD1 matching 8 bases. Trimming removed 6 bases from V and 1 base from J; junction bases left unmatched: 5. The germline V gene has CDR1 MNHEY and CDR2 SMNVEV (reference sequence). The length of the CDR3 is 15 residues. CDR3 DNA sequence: TGTGCCAGCAGCCACAGGGGGGGATCTGGAAACACCATATATTTT. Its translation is CASSHRGGSGNTIYF.

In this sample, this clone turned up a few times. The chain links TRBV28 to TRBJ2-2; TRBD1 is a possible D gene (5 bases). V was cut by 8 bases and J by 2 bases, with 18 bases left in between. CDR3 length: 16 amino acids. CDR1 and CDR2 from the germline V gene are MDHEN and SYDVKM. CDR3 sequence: CASPPSGRGNTGELFF. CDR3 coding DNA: TGTGCCAGCCCACCCTCGGGTAGGGGCAACACCGGGGAGCTGTTTTTT.

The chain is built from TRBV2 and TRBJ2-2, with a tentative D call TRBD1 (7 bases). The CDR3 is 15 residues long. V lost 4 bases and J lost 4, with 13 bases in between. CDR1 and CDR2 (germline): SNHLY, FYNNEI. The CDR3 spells CASSAGQGGTGELFF. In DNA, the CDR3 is TGTGCCAGCAGTGCCGGCCAGGGGGGCACCGGGGAGCTGTTTTTT.

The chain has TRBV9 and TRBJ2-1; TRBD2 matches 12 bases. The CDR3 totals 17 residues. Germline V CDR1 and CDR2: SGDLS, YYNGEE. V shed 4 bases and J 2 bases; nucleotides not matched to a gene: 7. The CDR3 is CASSPGTSGPPYNEQFF. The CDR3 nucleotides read TGTGCCAGCAGCCCTGGGACTAGCGGGCCTCCCTACAATGAGCAGTTCTTC.

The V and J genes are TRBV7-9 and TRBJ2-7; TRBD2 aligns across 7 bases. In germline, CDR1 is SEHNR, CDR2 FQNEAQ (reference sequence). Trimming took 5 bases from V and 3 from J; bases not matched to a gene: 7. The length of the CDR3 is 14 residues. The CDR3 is CASSSSGSVYEQYF. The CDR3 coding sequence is TGTGCCAGCAGCAGTAGCGGGTCTGTCTACGAGCAGTACTTC.

CDR3: CASSQDPLADTQYF. CDR3 nucleotides: TGTGCCAGCAGCCAGGATCCCCTGGCAGATACGCAGTATTTT. J is TRBJ2-3 and V is TRBV7-8, with D unclear. Germline CDR1 is SGHVS and CDR2 is FQNEAQ. The CDR3 spans 14 residues. The V and J ends lost 5 bases and 4 bases respectively, with 13 bases between them.

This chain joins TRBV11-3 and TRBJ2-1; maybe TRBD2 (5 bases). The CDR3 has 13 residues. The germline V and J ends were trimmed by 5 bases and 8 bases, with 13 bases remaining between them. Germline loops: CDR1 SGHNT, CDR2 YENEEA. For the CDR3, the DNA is TGTGCCAGCAGCACTCGAGGGTGGGATGAGCAGTTCTTC. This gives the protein CASSTRGWDEQFF. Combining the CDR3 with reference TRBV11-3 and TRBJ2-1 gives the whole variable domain EAGVVQSPRYKIIEKKQPVAFWCNPISGHNTLYWYLQNLGQGPELLIRYENEEAVDDSQLPKDRFSAERLKGVDSTLKIQPAELGDSAVYLCASSTRGWDEQFFGPGTRLTVL.